This T cell receptor beta chain was recorded in a study of cytomegalovirus exposure and HLA in healthy donors. Study-wide results and caveats: Donors were assumed by presence/absence analyses to have roughly uniform sequencing depth.

The germline CDR1 and CDR2 sequences are SQVTM and ANQGSEA. The length of the CDR3 is 12 residues. Trimming took off 3 bases at V and 3 bases at J, with 8 bases between the two ends. Researchers ran the PCR with 60 Vbeta and 13 Jbeta primers. Measured with immunoSEQ multiplex PCR; TCRdb has only the in-frame clones, and not every one. The table has tens of thousands of clones, roughly 74% seen once. As regards this clone: The antigen remains undetermined.

The TCR was taken from a woman aged 40 to 49 in good health and CMV-seropositive. The sample consisted of PBMCs. This chain connects TRBV29-1 to TRBJ1-2, with D perhaps TRBD1 (5 bases). As DNA, the CDR3 is TGCAGCGTTGAGGAGGGGTACTATGGCTACACCTTC. Protein sequence: CSVEEGYYGYTF. Full variable domain (missing parts from reference TRBV29-1 and TRBJ1-2): SAVISQKPSRDICQRGTSLTIQCQVDSQVTMMFWYRQQPGQSLTLIATANQGSEATYESGFVIDKFPISRPNLTFSTLTVSNMSPEDSSIYLCSVEEGYYGYTFGSGTRLTVV.